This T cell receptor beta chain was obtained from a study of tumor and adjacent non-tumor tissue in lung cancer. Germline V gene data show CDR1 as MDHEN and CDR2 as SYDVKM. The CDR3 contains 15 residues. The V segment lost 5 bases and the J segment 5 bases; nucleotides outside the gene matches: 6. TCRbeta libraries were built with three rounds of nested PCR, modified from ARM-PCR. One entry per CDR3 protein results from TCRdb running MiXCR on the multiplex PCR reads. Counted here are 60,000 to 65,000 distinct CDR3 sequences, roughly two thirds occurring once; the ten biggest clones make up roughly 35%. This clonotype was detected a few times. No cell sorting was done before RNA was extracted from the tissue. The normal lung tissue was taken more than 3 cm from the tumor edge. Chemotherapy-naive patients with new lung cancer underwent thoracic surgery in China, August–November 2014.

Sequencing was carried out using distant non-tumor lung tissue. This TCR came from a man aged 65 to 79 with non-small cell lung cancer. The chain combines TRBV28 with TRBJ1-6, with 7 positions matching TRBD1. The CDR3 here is CASSLTGQNNSPLHF. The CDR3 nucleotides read TGTGCCAGCAGTCTGACAGGGCAAAATAATTCACCCCTCCACTTT.